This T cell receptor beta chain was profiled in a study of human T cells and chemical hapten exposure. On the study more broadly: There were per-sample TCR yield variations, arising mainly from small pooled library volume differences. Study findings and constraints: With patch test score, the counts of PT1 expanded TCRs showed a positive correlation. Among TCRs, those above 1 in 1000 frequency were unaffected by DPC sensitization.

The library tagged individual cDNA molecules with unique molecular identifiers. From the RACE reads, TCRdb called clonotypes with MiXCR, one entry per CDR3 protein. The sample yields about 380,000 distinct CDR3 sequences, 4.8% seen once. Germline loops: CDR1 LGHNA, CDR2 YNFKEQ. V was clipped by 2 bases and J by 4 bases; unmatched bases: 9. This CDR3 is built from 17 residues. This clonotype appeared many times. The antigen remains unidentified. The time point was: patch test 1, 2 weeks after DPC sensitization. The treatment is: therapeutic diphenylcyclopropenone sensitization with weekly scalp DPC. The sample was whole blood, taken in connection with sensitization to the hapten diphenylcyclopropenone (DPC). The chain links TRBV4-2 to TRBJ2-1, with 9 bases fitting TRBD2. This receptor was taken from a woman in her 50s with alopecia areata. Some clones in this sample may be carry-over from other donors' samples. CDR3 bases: TGTGCCAGCAGCCAACCTGTAGTCCTAGCGGGATACAATGAGCAGTTCTTC. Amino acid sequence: CASSQPVVLAGYNEQFF.